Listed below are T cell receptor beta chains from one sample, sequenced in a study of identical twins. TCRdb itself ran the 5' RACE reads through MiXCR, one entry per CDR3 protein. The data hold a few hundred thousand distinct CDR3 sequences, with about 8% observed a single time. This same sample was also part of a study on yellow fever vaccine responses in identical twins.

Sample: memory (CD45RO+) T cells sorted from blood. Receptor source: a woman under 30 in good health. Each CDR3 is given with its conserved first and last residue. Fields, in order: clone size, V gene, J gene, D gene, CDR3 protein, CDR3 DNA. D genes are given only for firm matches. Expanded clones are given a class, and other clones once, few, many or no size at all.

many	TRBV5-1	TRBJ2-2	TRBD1	CASSYPGTGNTGELFF	TGCGCCAGCAGTTACCCCGGGACAGGAAACACCGGGGAGCTGTTTTTT
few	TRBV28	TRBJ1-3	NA	CASSPPFGLGNTIYF	TGTGCCAGCAGTCCGCCGTTCGGGCTTGGAAACACCATATATTTT
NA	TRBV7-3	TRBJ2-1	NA	CASSPAQAGSSNEQFF	TGTGCCAGCAGCCCCGCCCAGGCCGGGAGCAGCAATGAGCAGTTCTTC
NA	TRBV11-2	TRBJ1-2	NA	CASSLKGTNYGYTF	TGTGCCAGCAGCTTAAAGGGGACTAACTATGGCTACACCTTC
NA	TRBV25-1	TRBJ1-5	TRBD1	CASQGQANQPQHF	TGTGCCAGCCAAGGACAGGCCAATCAGCCCCAGCATTTT
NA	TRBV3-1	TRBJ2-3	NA	CASSQSGGYTQYF	TGTGCCAGCAGCCAATCGGGTGGGTACACGCAGTATTTT
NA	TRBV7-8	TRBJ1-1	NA	CASSLSLGRSEAFF	TGTGCCAGCAGCCTGAGTCTTGGGAGGTCTGAAGCTTTCTTT
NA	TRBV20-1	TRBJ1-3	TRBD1	CSAPVDRAGNTIYF	TGCAGTGCTCCCGTAGACAGGGCTGGAAACACCATATATTTT
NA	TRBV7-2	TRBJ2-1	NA	CASSRRPLARDEQFF	TGTGCCAGCAGCCGCAGACCCCTCGCTAGAGATGAGCAGTTCTTC
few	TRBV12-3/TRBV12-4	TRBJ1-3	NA	CASSPGGLTGNTIYF	TGTGCCAGCAGCCCGGGGGGGCTGACTGGAAACACCATATATTTT
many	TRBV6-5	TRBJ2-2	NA	CASSYEYLLTGELFF	TGTGCCAGCAGTTACGAGTACCTACTTACCGGGGAGCTGTTTTTT
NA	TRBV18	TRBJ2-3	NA	CASSPTQGPRTDTQYF	TGTGCCAGCTCACCGACCCAGGGCCCTCGCACAGATACGCAGTATTTT
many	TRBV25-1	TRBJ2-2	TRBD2	CASIGLENTGELFF	TGTGCCAGCATAGGACTAGAAAACACCGGGGAGCTGTTTTTT
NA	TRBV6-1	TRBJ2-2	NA	CASIATNTGELFF	TGTGCCAGCATCGCAACGAACACCGGGGAGCTGTTTTTT
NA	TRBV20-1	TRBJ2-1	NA	CSARASGGSTYNEQFF	TGCAGTGCTAGAGCATCAGGTGGTTCTACCTACAATGAGCAGTTCTTC
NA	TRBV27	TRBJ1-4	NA	CASSLGLPSFEKLFF	TGTGCCAGCAGTTTAGGACTGCCGAGTTTCGAAAAACTGTTTTTT
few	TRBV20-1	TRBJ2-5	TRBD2	CSALAGGPLETQYF	TGCAGTGCACTAGCGGGGGGCCCTTTGGAGACCCAGTACTTC
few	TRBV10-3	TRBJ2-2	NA	CAISEWTGKEGGELFF	TGTGCCATCAGTGAGTGGACCGGGAAAGAAGGCGGGGAGCTGTTTTTT
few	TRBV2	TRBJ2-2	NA	CASAGTTTGELFF	TGTGCCAGCGCCGGGACAACCACCGGGGAGCTGTTTTTT
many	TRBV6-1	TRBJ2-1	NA	CASRPADSYNEQFF	TGTGCCAGCAGGCCAGCGGATTCCTACAATGAGCAGTTCTTC
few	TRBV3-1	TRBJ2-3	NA	CASSQVARGGGTDTQYF	TGTGCCAGCAGCCAAGTAGCCAGAGGCGGGGGCACAGATACGCAGTATTTT
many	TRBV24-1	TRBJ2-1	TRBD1	CATSDSGGTYNEQFF	TGTGCCACCAGTGATTCAGGGGGAACCTACAATGAGCAGTTCTTC